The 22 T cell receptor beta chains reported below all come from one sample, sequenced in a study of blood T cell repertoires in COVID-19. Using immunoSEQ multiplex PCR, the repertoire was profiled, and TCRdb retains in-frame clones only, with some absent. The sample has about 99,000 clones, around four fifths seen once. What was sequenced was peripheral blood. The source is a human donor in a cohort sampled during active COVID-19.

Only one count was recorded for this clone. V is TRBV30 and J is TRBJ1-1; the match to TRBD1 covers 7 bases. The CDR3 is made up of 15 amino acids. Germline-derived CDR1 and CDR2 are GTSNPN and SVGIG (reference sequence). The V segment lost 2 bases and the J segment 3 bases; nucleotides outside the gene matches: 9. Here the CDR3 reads CAWSSERGPDTEAFF. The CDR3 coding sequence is TGTGCCTGGAGTTCCGAAAGGGGGCCTGACACTGAAGCTTTCTTT.

The CDR3 sequence is CASSPTVGANTEAFF. The DNA of the CDR3 is TGTGCCAGCTCACCGACGGTGGGGGCGAACACTGAAGCTTTCTTT. This chain connects TRBV18 to TRBJ1-1; D is perhaps TRBD1 (6 bases). This CDR3 comprises 15 residues. Germline loops: CDR1 KGHSH, CDR2 LQKENI. The V end lost 3 bases, the J end lost 1 base, and 12 bases lay between the germline ends.

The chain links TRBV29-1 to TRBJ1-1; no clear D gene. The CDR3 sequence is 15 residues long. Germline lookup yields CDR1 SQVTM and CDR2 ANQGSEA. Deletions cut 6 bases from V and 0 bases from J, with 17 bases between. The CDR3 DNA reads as TGCAGCGTGCCCACCGGGAGCTCAATGAACACTGAAGCTTTCTTT. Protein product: CSVPTGSSMNTEAFF.

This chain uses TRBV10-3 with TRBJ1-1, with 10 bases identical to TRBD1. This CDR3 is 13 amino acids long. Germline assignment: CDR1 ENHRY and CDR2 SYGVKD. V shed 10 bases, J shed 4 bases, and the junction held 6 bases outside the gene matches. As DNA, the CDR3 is TGTGCCAGCTCCGGGACAGGGGCCACTGAAGCTTTCTTT. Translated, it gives CASSGTGATEAFF.

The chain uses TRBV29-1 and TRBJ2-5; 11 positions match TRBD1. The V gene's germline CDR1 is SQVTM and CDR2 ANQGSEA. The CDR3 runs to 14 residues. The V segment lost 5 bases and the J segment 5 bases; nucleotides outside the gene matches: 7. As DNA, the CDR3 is TGCAGCGTTTCGGGACAGGGGGTTCGGGAGACCCAGTACTTC. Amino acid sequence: CSVSGQGVRETQYF.

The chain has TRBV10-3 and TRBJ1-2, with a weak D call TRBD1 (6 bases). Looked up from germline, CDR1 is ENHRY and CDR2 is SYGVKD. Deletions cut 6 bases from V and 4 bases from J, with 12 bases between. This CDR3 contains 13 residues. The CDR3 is CAISSKGGYGYTF. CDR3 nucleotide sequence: TGTGCCATCAGCTCTAAAGGGGGCTATGGCTACACCTTC.

The CDR3 DNA follows: TGTGCCAGCAGTCAAGGGGGACAGAGCTCCTACGAGCAGTACTTC. It is translated as CASSQGGQSSYEQYF. The rearrangement uses TRBV28 and TRBJ2-7; 7 bases map to TRBD1. The CDR3 runs to 15 residues. Germline CDR1 reads MDHEN; CDR2 reads SYDVKM. Trimming took 5 bases from V and 0 from J; bases not matched to a gene: 7.

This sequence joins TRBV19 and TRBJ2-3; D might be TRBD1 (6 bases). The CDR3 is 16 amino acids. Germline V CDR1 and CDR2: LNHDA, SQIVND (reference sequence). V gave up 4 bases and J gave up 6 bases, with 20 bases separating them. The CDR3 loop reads CASSRGMDIRGDTQYF. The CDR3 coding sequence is TGTGCCAGTAGTAGAGGGATGGATATAAGGGGGGATACGCAGTATTTT. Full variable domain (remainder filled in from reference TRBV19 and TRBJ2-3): DGGITQSPKYLFRKEGQNVTLSCEQNLNHDAMYWYRQDPGQGLRLIYYSQIVNDFQKGDIAEGYSVSREKKESFPLTVTSAQKNPTAFYLCASSRGMDIRGDTQYFGPGTRLTVL.

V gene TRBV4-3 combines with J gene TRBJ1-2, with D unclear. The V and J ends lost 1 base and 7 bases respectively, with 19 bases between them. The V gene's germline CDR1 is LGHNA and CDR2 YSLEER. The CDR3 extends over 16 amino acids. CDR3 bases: TGCGCCAGCAGCCAAGTAGGCCGGGGTCGAGGTGGTGGCTACACCTTC. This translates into CASSQVGRGRGGGYTF.

CDR3 nucleotides: TGTGCCAGCTCAAGACAGAACACTGAAGCTTTCTTT. Translated, it gives CASSRQNTEAFF. V is TRBV18 and J is TRBJ1-1; D ambiguous. The V end lost 5 bases, the J end lost 1 base, and 5 bases lay between the germline ends. CDR1 is KGHSH, CDR2 LQKENI, per germline. The CDR3 covers 12 residues.

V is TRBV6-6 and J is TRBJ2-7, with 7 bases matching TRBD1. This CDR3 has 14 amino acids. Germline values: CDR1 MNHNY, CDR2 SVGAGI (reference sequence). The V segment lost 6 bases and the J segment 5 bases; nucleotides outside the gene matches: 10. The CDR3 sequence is CASSLGRGNDEQYF. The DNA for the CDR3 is TGTGCCAGCAGCCTGGGCAGGGGGAATGACGAGCAGTACTTC.

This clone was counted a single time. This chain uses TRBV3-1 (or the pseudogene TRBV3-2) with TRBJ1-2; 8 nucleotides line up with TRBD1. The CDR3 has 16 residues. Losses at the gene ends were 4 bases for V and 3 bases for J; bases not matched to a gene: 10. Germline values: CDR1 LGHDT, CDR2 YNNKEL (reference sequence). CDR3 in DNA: TGTGCCAGCAGCCCCTATGGATTACAGGGGGACTATGGCTACACCTTC. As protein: CASSPYGLQGDYGYTF.

The CDR3 loop is CASSPRSRTGGMYEQFF. CDR3 DNA: TGTGCCAGCTCACCTCGATCTAGGACAGGGGGCATGTATGAGCAGTTCTTC. This sequence joins TRBV18 and TRBJ2-1; 11 nucleotides agree with TRBD1. Losses at the gene ends were 3 bases for V and 8 bases for J; bases not matched to a gene: 12. Germline lookup yields CDR1 KGHSH and CDR2 LQKENI. The CDR3 runs 17 residues.

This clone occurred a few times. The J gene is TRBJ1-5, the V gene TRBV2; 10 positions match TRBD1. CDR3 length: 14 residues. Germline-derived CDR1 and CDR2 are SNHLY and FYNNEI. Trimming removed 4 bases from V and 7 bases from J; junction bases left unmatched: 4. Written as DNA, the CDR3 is TGTGCCAGCAGTGGCCGGACAGGGGGACAGCCCCAGCATTTT. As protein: CASSGRTGGQPQHF.

CDR3 sequence (DNA): TGCGCCAGCAGCCCTCGGGGATGGACTAACTATGGCTACACCTTC. It codes for CASSPRGWTNYGYTF. The chain combines TRBV5-1 with TRBJ1-2; unclear D gene. CDR1 and CDR2 from the germline V gene are SGHRS and YFSETQ. Trimming stripped 4 bases from V and 0 bases from J, with 13 bases between. The CDR3 extends over 15 amino acids.

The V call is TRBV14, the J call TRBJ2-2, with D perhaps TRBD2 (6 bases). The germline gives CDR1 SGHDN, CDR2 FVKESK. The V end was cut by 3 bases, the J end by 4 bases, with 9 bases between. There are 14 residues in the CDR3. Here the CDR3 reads CASSQLATTGELFF. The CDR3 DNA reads TGTGCCAGCAGCCAGCTAGCGACCACCGGGGAGCTGTTTTTT.

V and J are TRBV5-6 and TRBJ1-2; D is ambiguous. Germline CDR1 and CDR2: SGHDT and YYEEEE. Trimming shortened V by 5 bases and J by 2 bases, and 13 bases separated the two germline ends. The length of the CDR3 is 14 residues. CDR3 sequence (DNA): TGTGCCAGCAGTCCCGACACGATCAACTATGGCTACACCTTC. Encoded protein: CASSPDTINYGYTF.

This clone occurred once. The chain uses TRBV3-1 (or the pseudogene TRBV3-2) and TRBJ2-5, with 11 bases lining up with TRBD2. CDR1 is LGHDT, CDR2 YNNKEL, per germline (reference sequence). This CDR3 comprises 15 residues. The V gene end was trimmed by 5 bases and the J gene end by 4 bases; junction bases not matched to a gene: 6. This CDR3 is CASSKSGTSGETQYF. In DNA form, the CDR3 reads TGTGCCAGCAGCAAATCCGGGACTAGCGGAGAGACCCAGTACTTC.

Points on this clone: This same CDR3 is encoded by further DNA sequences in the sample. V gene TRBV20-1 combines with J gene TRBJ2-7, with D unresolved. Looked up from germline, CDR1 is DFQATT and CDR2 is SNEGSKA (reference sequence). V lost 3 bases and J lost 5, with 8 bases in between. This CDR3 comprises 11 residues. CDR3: CSARSGHEQYF. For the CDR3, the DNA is TGCAGTGCTAGGTCAGGCCACGAGCAGTACTTC.

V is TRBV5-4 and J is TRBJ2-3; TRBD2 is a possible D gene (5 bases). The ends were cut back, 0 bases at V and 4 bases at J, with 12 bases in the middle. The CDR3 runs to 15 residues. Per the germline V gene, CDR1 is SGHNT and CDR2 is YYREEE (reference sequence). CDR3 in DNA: TGTGCCAGCAGCTTGGCGGGTCGAGCGGCAGATACGCAGTATTTT. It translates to CASSLAGRAADTQYF.

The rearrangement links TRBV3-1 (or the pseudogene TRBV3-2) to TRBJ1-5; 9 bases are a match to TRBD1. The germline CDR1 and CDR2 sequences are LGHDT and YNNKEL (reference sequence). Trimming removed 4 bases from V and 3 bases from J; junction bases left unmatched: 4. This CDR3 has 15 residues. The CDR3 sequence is CASSRGQGINQPQHF. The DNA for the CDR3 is TGTGCCAGCAGCCGCGGACAGGGGATCAATCAGCCCCAGCATTTT.

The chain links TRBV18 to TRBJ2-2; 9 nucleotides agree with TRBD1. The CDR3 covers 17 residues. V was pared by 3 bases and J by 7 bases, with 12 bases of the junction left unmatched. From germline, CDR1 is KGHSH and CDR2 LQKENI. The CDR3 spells CASSPIAGTGLHGELFF. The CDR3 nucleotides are TGTGCCAGCTCACCTATCGCCGGGACAGGGCTCCACGGGGAGCTGTTTTTT.